This TCR beta chain was recovered during a study of T cell responses to AZD1222 COVID-19 vaccine. Whole-study findings and limits: Seropositive AZD1222 recipients at baseline numbered only 6 or 7. Spike-specific TCR breadth and depth were elevated following two AZD1222 doses. Clonal diversity may have been underestimated in mostly white British donors.

Profiled with immunoSEQ multiplex PCR; TCRdb holds only in-frame clones, not every one. This table holds around 110,000 clones, around nine tenths found once. In the case of this clone: The antigen is not known.

This CDR3 is built from 13 residues. Trimming removed 5 bases at V and 7 bases at J, with 12 bases between. Per germline, CDR1 SGDLS and CDR2 YYNGEE. The input for sequencing was peripheral blood, taken on day 0 of AZD1222 vaccination. The source of this sequence is an adult in good health. V usage is TRBV9 and J usage is TRBJ1-4, with a tentative D call TRBD1 (6 bases). The CDR3 sequence: CASSTGSGEKLFF. The CDR3 coding sequence is TGTGCCAGCAGTACAGGGTCTGGTGAAAAACTGTTTTTT. The whole variable domain, remainder taken from reference TRBV9 and TRBJ1-4, is DSGVTQTPKHLITATGQRVTLRCSPRSGDLSVYWYQQSLDQGLQFLIQYYNGEERAKGNILERFSAQQFPDLHSELNLSSLELGDSALYFCASSTGSGEKLFFGSGTQLSVL.